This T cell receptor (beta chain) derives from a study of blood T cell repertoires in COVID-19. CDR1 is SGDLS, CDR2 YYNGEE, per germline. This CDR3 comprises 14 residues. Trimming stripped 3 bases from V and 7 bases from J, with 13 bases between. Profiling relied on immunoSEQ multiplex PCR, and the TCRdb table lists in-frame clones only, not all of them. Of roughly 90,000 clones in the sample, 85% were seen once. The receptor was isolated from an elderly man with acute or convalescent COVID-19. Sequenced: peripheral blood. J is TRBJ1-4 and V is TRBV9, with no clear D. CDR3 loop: CASSADTLGEKLFF. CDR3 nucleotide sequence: TGTGCCAGCAGCGCCGACACCTTGGGTGAAAAACTGTTTTTT.